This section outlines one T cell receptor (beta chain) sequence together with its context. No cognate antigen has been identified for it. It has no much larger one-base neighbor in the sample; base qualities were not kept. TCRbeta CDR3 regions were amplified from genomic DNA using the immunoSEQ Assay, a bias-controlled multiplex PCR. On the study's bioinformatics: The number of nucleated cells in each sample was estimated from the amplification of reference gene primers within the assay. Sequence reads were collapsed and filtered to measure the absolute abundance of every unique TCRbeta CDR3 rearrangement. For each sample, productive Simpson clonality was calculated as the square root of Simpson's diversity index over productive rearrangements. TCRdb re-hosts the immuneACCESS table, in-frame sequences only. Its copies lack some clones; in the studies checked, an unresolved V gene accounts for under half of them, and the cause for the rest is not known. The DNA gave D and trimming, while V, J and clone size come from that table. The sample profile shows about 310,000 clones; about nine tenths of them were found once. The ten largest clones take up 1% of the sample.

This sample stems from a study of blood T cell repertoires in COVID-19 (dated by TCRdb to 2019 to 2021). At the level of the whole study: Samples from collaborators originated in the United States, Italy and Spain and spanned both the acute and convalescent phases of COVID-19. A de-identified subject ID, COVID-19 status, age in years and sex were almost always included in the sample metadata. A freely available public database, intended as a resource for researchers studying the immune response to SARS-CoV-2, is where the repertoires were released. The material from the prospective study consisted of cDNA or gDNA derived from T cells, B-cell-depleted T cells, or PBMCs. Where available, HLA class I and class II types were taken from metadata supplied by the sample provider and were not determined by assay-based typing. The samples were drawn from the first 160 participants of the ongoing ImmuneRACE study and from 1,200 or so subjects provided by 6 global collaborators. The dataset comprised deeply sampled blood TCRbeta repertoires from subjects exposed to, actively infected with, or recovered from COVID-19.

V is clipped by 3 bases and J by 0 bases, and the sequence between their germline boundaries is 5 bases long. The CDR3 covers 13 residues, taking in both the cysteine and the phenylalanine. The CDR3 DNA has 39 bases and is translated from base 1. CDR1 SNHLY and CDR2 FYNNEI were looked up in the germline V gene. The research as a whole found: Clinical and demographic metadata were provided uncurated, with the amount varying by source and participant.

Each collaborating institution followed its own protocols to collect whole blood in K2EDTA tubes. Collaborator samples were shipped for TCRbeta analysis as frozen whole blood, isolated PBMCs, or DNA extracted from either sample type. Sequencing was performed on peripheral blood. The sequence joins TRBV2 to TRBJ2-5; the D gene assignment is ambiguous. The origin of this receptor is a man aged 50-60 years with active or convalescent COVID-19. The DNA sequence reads TGTGCCAGCAGTGACGGGTACCAAGAGACCCAGTACTTC. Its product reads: CASSDGYQETQYF.